One T cell receptor beta chain is described in this entry. No antigen is known for it. A sample-barcoded 5' primer and a J-beta primer mix were used in a second PCR of about 6 to 11 cycles. Each cDNA molecule was tagged by a template-switch adaptor that had 12 random nucleotides. TCRdb reprocessed the 5' RACE reads with MiXCR, giving one entry per CDR3 protein. The data show approximately 880,000 distinct CDR3 sequences, approximately 49% seen once. The CDR3 has 17 residues. V was pared by 4 bases and J by 7 bases, with 16 bases of the junction left unmatched. Germline assignment: CDR1 MDHEN and CDR2 SYDVKM. This entry belongs to a study of blood T cells in healthy people across ages. Peripheral blood samples of around 9.8 milliliters were drawn from each donor. Notes on the study in general: Whereas aged donors had fewer naive CD4+ cells, long-lived donors had more of them and higher diversity.

V usage is TRBV28 and J usage is TRBJ2-3; 8 positions match TRBD2. Sequencing used blood. This clonotype originated in a man younger than 40 in good health. The CDR3 here is CASSWDPLSGGTNTQYF. In DNA, the CDR3 is TGTGCCAGCAGTTGGGACCCTCTAAGCGGGGGTACGAATACGCAGTATTTT.